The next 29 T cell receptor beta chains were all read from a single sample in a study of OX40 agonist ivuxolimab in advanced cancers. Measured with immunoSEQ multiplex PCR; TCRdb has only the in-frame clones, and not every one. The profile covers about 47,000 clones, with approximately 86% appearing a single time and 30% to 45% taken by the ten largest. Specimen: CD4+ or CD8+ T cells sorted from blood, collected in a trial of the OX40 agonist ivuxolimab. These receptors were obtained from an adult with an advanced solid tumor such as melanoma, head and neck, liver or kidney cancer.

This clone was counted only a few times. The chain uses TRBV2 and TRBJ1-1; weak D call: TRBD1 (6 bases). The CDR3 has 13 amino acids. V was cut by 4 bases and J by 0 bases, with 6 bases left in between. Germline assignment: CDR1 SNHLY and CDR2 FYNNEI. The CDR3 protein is CASSGQVNTEAFF. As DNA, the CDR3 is TGTGCCAGCAGTGGACAGGTGAACACTGAAGCTTTCTTT.

Here the CDR3 reads CASRETLPGQGTTGELFF. DNA of the CDR3: TGCGCCAGCAGAGAAACCCTACCGGGACAGGGAACCACCGGGGAGCTGTTTTTT. The rearrangement joins TRBV5-1 to TRBJ2-2; 9 bases fit TRBD1. The CDR3 totals 18 residues. The trim removed 5 bases at V and 4 bases at J, leaving 15 bases unmatched. Germline assignment: CDR1 SGHRS and CDR2 YFSETQ.

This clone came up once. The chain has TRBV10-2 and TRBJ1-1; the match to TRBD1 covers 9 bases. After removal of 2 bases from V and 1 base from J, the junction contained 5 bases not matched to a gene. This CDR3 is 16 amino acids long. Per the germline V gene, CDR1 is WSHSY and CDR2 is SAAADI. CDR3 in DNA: TGCGCCAGCAGTGAGCGACAGGGGGTAAAGAACACTGAAGCTTTCTTT. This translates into CASSERQGVKNTEAFF.

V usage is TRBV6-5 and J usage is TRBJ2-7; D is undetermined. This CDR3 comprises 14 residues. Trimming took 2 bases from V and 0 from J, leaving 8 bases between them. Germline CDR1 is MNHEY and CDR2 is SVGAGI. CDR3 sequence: CASSYRFSSYEQYF. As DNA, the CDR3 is TGTGCCAGCAGTTACAGATTTAGCTCCTACGAGCAGTACTTC.

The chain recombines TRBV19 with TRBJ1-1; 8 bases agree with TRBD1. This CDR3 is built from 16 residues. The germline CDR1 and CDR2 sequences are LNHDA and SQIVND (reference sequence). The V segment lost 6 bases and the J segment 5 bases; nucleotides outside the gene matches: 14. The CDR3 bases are TGTGCCAGTAGGATTCAGGGGGCCGGGGGGAAGACTGAAGCTTTCTTT. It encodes CASRIQGAGGKTEAFF.

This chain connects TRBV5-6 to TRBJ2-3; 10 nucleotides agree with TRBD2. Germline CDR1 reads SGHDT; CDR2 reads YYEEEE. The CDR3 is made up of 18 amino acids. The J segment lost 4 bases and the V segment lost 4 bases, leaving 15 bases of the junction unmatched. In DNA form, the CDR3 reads TGTGCCAGCAGCCCCGAATCAGAGGGACTAGCGCGCGCAGATACGCAGTATTTT. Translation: CASSPESEGLARADTQYF.

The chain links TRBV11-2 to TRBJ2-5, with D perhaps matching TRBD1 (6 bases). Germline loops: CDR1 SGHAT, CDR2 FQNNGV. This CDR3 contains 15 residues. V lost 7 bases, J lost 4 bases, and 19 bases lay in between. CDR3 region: CASNQQQGSVETQYF. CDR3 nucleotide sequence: TGTGCCAGCAACCAACAGCAGGGGTCCGTAGAGACCCAGTACTTC.

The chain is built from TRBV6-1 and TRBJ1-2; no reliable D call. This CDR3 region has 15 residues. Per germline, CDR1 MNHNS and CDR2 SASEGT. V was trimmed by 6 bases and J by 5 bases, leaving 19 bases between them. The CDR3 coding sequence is TGTGCCAGCAGATATTCGGAGGTTTCCGATTATGGCTACACCTTC. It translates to CASRYSEVSDYGYTF.

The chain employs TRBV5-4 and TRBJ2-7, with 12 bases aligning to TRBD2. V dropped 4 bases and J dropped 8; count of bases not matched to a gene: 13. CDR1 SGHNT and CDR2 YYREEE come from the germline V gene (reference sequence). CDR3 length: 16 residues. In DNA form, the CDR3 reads TGTGCCAGCAGCGAAGGACTAGCGGGATCCCAGACCCAGCAGTACTTC. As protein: CASSEGLAGSQTQQYF.

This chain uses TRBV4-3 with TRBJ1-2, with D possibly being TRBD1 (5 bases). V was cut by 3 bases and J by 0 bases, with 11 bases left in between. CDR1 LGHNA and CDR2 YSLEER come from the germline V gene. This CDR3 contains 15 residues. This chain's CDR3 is CASSHGRGANYGYTF. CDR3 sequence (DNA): TGCGCCAGCAGCCACGGAAGAGGGGCTAACTATGGCTACACCTTC.

CDR3: CASSTGESEQYF. The CDR3 bases are TGCGCCAGCAGTACGGGAGAGAGCGAGCAGTACTTC. The chain joins TRBV5-1 to TRBJ2-7, with a tentative D call TRBD2 (6 bases). The CDR3 sequence is 12 residues long. Trimming cost V 5 bases and J 6 bases, with 12 bases left between them. Germline lookup yields CDR1 SGHRS and CDR2 YFSETQ.

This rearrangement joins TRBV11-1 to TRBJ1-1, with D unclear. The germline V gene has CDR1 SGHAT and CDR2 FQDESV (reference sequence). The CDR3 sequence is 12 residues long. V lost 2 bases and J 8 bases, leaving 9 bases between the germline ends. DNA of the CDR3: TGTGCCAGCAGCTTATACCAGCCGGAAGCTTTCTTT. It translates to CASSLYQPEAFF.

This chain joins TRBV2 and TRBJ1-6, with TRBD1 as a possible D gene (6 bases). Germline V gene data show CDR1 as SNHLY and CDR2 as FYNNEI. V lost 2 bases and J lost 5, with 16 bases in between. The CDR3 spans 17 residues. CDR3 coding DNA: TGTGCCAGCAGTGAAAGGACAGCCATGGGCAATAATTCACCCCTCCACTTT. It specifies CASSERTAMGNNSPLHF.

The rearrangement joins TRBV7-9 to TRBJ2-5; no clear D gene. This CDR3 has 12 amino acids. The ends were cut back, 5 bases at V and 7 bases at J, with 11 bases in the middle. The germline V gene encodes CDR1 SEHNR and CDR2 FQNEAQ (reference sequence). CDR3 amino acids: CASSLADGTQYF. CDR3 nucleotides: TGTGCCAGCAGCCTGGCAGACGGGACCCAGTACTTC.

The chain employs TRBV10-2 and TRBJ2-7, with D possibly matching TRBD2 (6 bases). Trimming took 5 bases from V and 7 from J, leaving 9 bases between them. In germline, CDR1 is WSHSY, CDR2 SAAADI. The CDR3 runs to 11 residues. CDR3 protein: CASSPGLEQYF. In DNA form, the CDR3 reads TGCGCCAGCAGTCCCGGACTAGAGCAGTACTTC.

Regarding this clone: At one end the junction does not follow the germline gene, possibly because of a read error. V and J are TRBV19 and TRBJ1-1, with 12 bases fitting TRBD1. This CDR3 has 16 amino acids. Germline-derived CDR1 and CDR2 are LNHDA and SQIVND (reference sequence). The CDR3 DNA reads TGTGCCAGTATTATACCGGGGACAGGGGGCAACACTGAAGCTTTCTTT. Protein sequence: CASIIPGTGGNTEAFF. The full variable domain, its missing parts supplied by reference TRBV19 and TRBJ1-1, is DGGITQSPKYLFRKEGQNVTLSCEQNLNHDAMYWYRQDPGQGLRLIYYSQIVNDFQKGDIAEGYSVSREKKESFPLTVTSAQKNPTAFYLCASIIPGTGGNTEAFFGQGTRLTVV.

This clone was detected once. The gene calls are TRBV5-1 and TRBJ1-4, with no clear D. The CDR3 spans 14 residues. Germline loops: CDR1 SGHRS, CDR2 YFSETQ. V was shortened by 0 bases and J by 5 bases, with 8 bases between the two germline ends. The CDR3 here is CASSLGQKNEKLFF. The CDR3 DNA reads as TGCGCCAGCAGCTTGGGGCAGAAAAATGAAAAACTGTTTTTT.

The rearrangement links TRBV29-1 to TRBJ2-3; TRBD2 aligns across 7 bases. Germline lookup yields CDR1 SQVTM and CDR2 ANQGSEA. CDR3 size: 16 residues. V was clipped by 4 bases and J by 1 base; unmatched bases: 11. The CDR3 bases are TGCAGCGTTGTGCAATTCGGGCTAGCGGGCACAGATACGCAGTATTTT. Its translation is CSVVQFGLAGTDTQYF.

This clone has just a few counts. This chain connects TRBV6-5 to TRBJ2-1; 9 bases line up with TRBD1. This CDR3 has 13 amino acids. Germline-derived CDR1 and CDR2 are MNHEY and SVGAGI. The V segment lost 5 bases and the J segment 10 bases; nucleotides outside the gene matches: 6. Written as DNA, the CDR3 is TGTGCCAGCAGTAAAACAGGGGGCGGCGAGCAGTTCTTC. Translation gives CASSKTGGGEQFF.

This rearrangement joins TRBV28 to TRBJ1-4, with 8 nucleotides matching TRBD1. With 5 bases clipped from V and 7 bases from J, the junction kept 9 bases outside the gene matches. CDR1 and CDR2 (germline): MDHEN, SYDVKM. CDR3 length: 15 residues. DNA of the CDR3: TGTGCCAGCAGTACACAGGGGGGGGTCGGTGAAAAACTGTTTTTT. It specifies CASSTQGGVGEKLFF.

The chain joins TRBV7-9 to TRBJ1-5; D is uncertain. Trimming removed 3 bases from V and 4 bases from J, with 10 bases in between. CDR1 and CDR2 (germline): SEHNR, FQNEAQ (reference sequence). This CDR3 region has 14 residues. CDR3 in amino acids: CASSFGGFNQPQHF. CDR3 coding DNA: TGTGCCAGCAGCTTCGGCGGATTTAATCAGCCCCAGCATTTT.

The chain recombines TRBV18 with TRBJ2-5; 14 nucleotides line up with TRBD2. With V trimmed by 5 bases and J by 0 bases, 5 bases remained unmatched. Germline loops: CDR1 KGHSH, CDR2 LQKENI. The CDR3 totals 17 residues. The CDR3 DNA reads TGTGCCAGCTCATCTGGACTAGCGGGGGGCAACCAAGAGACCCAGTACTTC. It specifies CASSSGLAGGNQETQYF. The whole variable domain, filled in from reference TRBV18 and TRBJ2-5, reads NAGVMQNPRHLVRRRGQEARLRCSPMKGHSHVYWYRQLPEEGLKFMVYLQKENIIDESGMPKERFSAEFPKEGPSILRIQQVVRGDSAAYFCASSSGLAGGNQETQYFGPGTRLLVL.

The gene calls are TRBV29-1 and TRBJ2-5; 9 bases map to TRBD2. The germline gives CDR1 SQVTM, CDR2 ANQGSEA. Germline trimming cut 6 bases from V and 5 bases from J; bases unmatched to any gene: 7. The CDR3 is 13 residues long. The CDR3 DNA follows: TGCAGCGTGACTAGCGGAGGGTCCGAGACCCAGTACTTC. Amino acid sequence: CSVTSGGSETQYF.

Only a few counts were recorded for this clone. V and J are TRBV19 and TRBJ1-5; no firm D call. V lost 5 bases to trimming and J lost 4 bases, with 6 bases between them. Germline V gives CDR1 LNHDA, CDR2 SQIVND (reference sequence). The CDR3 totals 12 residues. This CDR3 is CASSFWNQPQHF. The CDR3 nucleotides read TGTGCCAGTAGTTTCTGGAATCAGCCCCAGCATTTT.

This CDR3 is CASTRSTSGVGLAKNIQYF. The CDR3 DNA sequence: TGTGCCAGTACCAGATCGACTAGCGGGGTGGGCCTAGCCAAAAACATTCAGTACTTC. This chain uses TRBV19 with TRBJ2-4; TRBD2 matches 11 bases. The CDR3 contains 19 residues. V shed 7 bases, J shed 0 bases, and the junction held 14 bases outside the gene matches. Germline-derived CDR1 and CDR2 are LNHDA and SQIVND (reference sequence).

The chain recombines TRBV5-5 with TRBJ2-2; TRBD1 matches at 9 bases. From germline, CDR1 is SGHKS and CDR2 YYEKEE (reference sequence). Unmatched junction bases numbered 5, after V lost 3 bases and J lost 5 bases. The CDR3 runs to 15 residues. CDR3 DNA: TGTGCCAGCAGCTCGGGACAGGGAAAGACCGGGGAGCTGTTTTTT. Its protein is CASSSGQGKTGELFF.

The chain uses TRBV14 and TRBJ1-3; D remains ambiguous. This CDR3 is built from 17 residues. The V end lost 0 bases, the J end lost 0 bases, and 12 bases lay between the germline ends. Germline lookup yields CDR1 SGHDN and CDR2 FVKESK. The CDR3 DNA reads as TGTGCCAGCAGCCAAGATATGTGGGTTGACTCTGGAAACACCATATATTTT. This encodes CASSQDMWVDSGNTIYF.

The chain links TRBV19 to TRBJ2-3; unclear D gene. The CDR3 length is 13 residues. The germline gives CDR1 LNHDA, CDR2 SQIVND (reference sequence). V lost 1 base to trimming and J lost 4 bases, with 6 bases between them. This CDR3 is CASSIVLSDTQYF. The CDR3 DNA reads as TGTGCCAGTAGTATAGTTCTCTCAGATACGCAGTATTTT.

The CDR3 spells CASGLVDGRGNEQFF. The CDR3 coding sequence is TGTGCTAGTGGTTTGGTAGATGGCAGGGGGAATGAGCAGTTCTTC. The chain uses TRBV12-5 and TRBJ2-1, with 7 positions matching TRBD1. The CDR3 has 15 amino acids. V lost 0 bases, J lost 7 bases, and 6 bases stayed unmatched. Per the germline V gene, CDR1 is LGHNT and CDR2 is FRNRAP.